These 28 T cell receptor beta chains were all obtained from the same sample, sequenced in a study of T cell responses to AZD1222 COVID-19 vaccine. Clones were read by immunoSEQ multiplex PCR, and TCRdb kept only the in-frame ones, dropping some. The table shows about 120,000 clones, with about 93% occurring only once. This sample comprised peripheral blood, obtained 28 days after the second dose of the MenACWY control vaccine. All receptors come from an adult who received the MenACWY meningococcal vaccine as a control.

V gene TRBV5-6 combines with J gene TRBJ2-3; 9 bases match TRBD2. The CDR3 runs 18 residues. J gave up 1 base and V 4 bases, and 13 bases lay outside the gene matches. Per the germline V gene, CDR1 is SGHDT and CDR2 is YYEEEE. CDR3 DNA: TGTGCCAGCAGCACGAGGGCTAGCGGGACGTGGGGCACAGATACGCAGTATTTT. Encoded protein: CASSTRASGTWGTDTQYF.

The chain has TRBV4-1 and TRBJ2-7; no definite D call. Germline V gene lookup returns CDR1 MGHRA and CDR2 YSYEKL. The CDR3 totals 13 residues. The ends were cut back, 3 bases at V and 3 bases at J, with 9 bases in the middle. Here the CDR3 DNA reads TGCGCCAGCAGCCAGTGGCAGTTCTACGAGCAGTACTTC. Its protein product is CASSQWQFYEQYF.

The chain joins TRBV4-1 to TRBJ2-7, with D perhaps matching TRBD1 (5 bases). Trimming shortened V by 0 bases and J by 2 bases, and 11 bases separated the two germline ends. The CDR3 is 15 amino acids. Germline CDR1 and CDR2: MGHRA and YSYEKL. The CDR3 DNA follows: TGCGCCAGCAGCCAAGATCAGGGCTTAACCTACGAGCAGTACTTC. Translating it yields CASSQDQGLTYEQYF.

The V call is TRBV11-3, the J call TRBJ2-1, with 13 bases fitting TRBD2. This CDR3 is 17 amino acids long. V was clipped by 0 bases and J by 10 bases; unmatched bases: 9. CDR1 and CDR2 from the germline V gene are SGHNT and YENEEA. The CDR3 loop reads CASSLDSLAGGLREQFF. In DNA form, the CDR3 reads TGTGCCAGCAGCTTAGATTCACTAGCGGGGGGGCTTCGAGAGCAGTTCTTC.

J is TRBJ2-6 and V is TRBV30; 11 bases match TRBD1. The CDR3 runs to 17 residues. Germline CDR1 is GTSNPN and CDR2 is SVGIG (reference sequence). The J segment lost 1 base and the V segment lost 5 bases, leaving 7 bases of the junction unmatched. CDR3 loop: CAWGGQGAISGANVLTF. CDR3 DNA sequence: TGTGCCTGGGGCGGACAGGGGGCGATATCTGGGGCCAACGTCCTGACTTTC.

This chain connects TRBV18 to TRBJ1-1, with D unclear. Germline V CDR1 and CDR2: KGHSH, LQKENI. Trimming shortened V by 6 bases and J by 0 bases, and 5 bases separated the two germline ends. The CDR3 has 12 residues. CDR3 protein: CASSGMNTEAFF. The CDR3 DNA follows: TGTGCCAGCTCGGGTATGAACACTGAAGCTTTCTTT.

The chain couples TRBV7-6 to TRBJ2-2; D not certain. The CDR3 covers 16 residues. The germline V gene encodes CDR1 SGHVS and CDR2 FNYEAQ. V was clipped by 1 base and J by 0 bases, with 9 bases between them. CDR3 nucleotide sequence: TGTGCCAGCAGCTTAGAGATTCCCTCGAACACCGGGGAGCTGTTTTTT. Its protein is CASSLEIPSNTGELFF.

CDR3 region: CASSLDKGDQPQHF. The CDR3 nucleotides read TGTGCCAGCAGCTTAGATAAGGGAGATCAGCCCCAGCATTTT. V and J are TRBV7-9 and TRBJ1-5; D gene ambiguous. The CDR3 is 14 residues long. Deletions cut 1 base from V and 5 bases from J, with 9 bases between. The germline V gene encodes CDR1 SEHNR and CDR2 FQNEAQ (reference sequence).

This clone was picked up one time. The J gene is TRBJ2-1, the V gene TRBV1. TRBV1 is a recognized pseudogene. The CDR3 totals 16 residues. The CDR3 nucleotides are TGCACCAGCAGCCAAGATCGGGGCGGACGGGTCGATGAGCAGTTCTTC. Translation: CTSSQDRGGRVDEQFF.

This clone was counted a single time. This chain's CDR3 is CASSVTDYGVRGEQYF. The CDR3, as DNA: TGTGCCAGCAGCGTAACGGATTACGGCGTCCGCGGTGAGCAGTACTTC. This chain links TRBV9 with TRBJ2-7; unclear D gene. Trimming left V 1 base short and J 7 bases short, with 21 bases between. The CDR3 is made up of 16 amino acids. Per germline, CDR1 SGDLS and CDR2 YYNGEE. The variable domain in full, with the rest retrieved from reference TRBV9 and TRBJ2-7, is DSGVTQTPKHLITATGQRVTLRCSPRSGDLSVYWYQQSLDQGLQFLIQYYNGEERAKGNILERFSAQQFPDLHSELNLSSLELGDSALYFCASSVTDYGVRGEQYFGPGTRLTVT.

V usage is TRBV7-9 and J usage is TRBJ1-1; D is undetermined. CDR3 size: 14 residues. With 1 base removed from V and 4 bases from J, the gap between germline ends came to 10 bases. Looked up from germline, CDR1 is SEHNR and CDR2 is FQNEAQ (reference sequence). CDR3 coding DNA: TGTGCCAGCAGCTTAGGACACACCCGCACTGAAGCTTTCTTT. As protein: CASSLGHTRTEAFF.

The rearrangement joins TRBV3-1 (or the pseudogene TRBV3-2) to TRBJ2-1, with D perhaps matching TRBD2 (6 bases). The CDR3 is 16 residues long. V dropped 2 bases and J dropped 0 bases, with 11 bases sitting between them. Germline loops: CDR1 LGHDT, CDR2 YNNKEL (reference sequence). CDR3: CASSQWDGSSYNEQFF. DNA for the CDR3: TGTGCCAGCAGCCAATGGGACGGGAGCTCCTACAATGAGCAGTTCTTC.

The V gene is TRBV6-5, the J gene TRBJ1-5; D may be TRBD1 (6 bases). The CDR3 sequence is 13 residues long. The V end lost 6 bases, the J end lost 2 bases, and 8 bases lay between the germline ends. From germline, CDR1 is MNHEY and CDR2 SVGAGI. CDR3 region: CASRRQGNQPQHF. CDR3 in DNA: TGTGCCAGCAGACGACAGGGCAATCAGCCCCAGCATTTT.

The rearrangement links TRBV5-4 to TRBJ1-3, with 9 bases lining up with TRBD1. CDR1 SGHNT and CDR2 YYREEE come from the germline V gene (reference sequence). This CDR3 has 15 residues. J gave up 3 bases and V 5 bases, and 6 bases lay outside the gene matches. The CDR3 nucleotides are TGTGCCAGCAGTACGGGACAGGGATTTGGAAACACCATATATTTT. Protein sequence: CASSTGQGFGNTIYF.

This sequence joins TRBV7-3 and TRBJ2-3; D is uncertain. The CDR3 is 13 amino acids. V lost 0 bases to trimming and J lost 5 bases, with 6 bases between them. Germline-derived CDR1 and CDR2 are SGHTA and FQGTGA. As DNA, the CDR3 is TGTGCCAGCAGCTTAACAGGGAAAGATACGCAGTATTTT. Translation gives CASSLTGKDTQYF.

In this sample, this clone turned up once. This chain uses TRBV6-1 with TRBJ1-5; D unresolved. Trimming shortened V by 2 bases and J by 0 bases, and 14 bases separated the two germline ends. The CDR3 extends over 17 amino acids. Germline V gene lookup returns CDR1 MNHNS and CDR2 SASEGT. The CDR3 protein is CASSESWQPNSNQPQHF. The CDR3 nucleotides are TGTGCCAGCAGTGAAAGCTGGCAGCCAAATAGCAATCAGCCCCAGCATTTT.

The genes are TRBV18 and TRBJ1-5; no reliable D call. CDR1 and CDR2 (germline): KGHSH, LQKENI. This CDR3 comprises 14 residues. V was cut by 3 bases and J by 3 bases, with 9 bases left in between. The CDR3 nucleotides are TGTGCCAGCTCACCCGAACACGACAATCAGCCCCAGCATTTT. Its protein is CASSPEHDNQPQHF.

V gene TRBV20-1 combines with J gene TRBJ2-1, with D possibly TRBD2 on 5 matching bases. The CDR3 length is 10 residues. V gave up 1 base and J gave up 12 bases, with 7 bases separating them. The germline V gene has CDR1 DFQATT and CDR2 SNEGSKA (reference sequence). The CDR3 loop is CSARAEGQFF. The CDR3, as DNA: TGCAGTGCTAGAGCTGAGGGGCAGTTCTTC.

The chain carries TRBV19 and TRBJ1-4; the D is unclear. Germline CDR1 reads LNHDA; CDR2 reads SQIVND (reference sequence). The V and J ends lost 5 bases and 5 bases respectively, with 18 bases between them. CDR3 length: 16 amino acids. CDR3 coding DNA: TGTGCCAGTAGTCCTCTCGTGGCGGATCTGAATGAAAAACTGTTTTTT. This translates into CASSPLVADLNEKLFF.

The genes are TRBV7-6 and TRBJ1-6, with D possibly TRBD1 on 5 matching bases. The CDR3 has 14 amino acids. V was shortened by 5 bases and J by 5 bases, with 10 bases between the two germline ends. CDR1 is SGHVS, CDR2 FNYEAQ, per germline. The CDR3 DNA follows: TGTGCCAGCAGCCCCTGGGGGAATAATTCACCCCTCCACTTT. It encodes CASSPWGNNSPLHF.

This chain connects TRBV6-4 to TRBJ2-3; 11 nucleotides match TRBD1. Germline CDR1 reads MRHNA; CDR2 reads SNTAGT. V shed 5 bases, J shed 4 bases, and the junction held 2 bases outside the gene matches. The CDR3 is made up of 14 amino acids. The CDR3 bases are TGTGCCAGCAGTACGGGACAGGGGGCAGATACGCAGTATTTT. Translation: CASSTGQGADTQYF.

The chain uses TRBV7-9 and TRBJ2-2, with D perhaps TRBD1 (6 bases). Germline V gene lookup returns CDR1 SEHNR and CDR2 FQNEAQ (reference sequence). The CDR3 contains 16 residues. Trimming left V 5 bases short and J 2 bases short, with 15 bases between. This chain's CDR3 is CASSRTLQGNTGELFF. CDR3 DNA: TGTGCCAGCAGCCGCACCCTACAGGGTAACACCGGGGAGCTGTTTTTT. Complete variable domain (other parts from reference TRBV7-9 and TRBJ2-2): DTGVSQNPRHKITKRGQNVTFRCDPISEHNRLYWYRQTLGQGPEFLTYFQNEAQLEKSRLLSDRFSAERPKGSFSTLEIQRTEQGDSAMYLCASSRTLQGNTGELFFGEGSRLTVL.

The genes are TRBV28 and TRBJ1-1; 7 positions match TRBD1. Germline V gene data show CDR1 as MDHEN and CDR2 as SYDVKM. J was trimmed by 5 bases and V by 5 bases; bases with no gene match: 14. The CDR3 is 16 residues long. The CDR3 here is CASSPAPRQGGTEAFF. CDR3 DNA sequence: TGTGCCAGCAGTCCCGCCCCCAGGCAGGGGGGGACTGAAGCTTTCTTT.

Points on this clone: Other DNA sequences of this sample code for an identical CDR3. The chain has TRBV19 and TRBJ2-5; tentatively, D is TRBD1 or TRBD2 (6 bases each). V lost 3 bases, J lost 5 bases, and 13 bases lay in between. Germline V gene lookup returns CDR1 LNHDA and CDR2 SQIVND (reference sequence). The CDR3 runs 14 residues. The CDR3 DNA reads TGTGCCAGTAGTATTGAGGGGGGTGGTGAGACCCAGTACTTC. Its protein product is CASSIEGGGETQYF. Drawing the rest from reference TRBV19 and TRBJ2-5, the complete variable domain is DGGITQSPKYLFRKEGQNVTLSCEQNLNHDAMYWYRQDPGQGLRLIYYSQIVNDFQKGDIAEGYSVSREKKESFPLTVTSAQKNPTAFYLCASSIEGGGETQYFGPGTRLLVL.

To note about this clone: Additional DNA sequences in this sample encode the identical CDR3. CDR3 loop: CASSQDPYNEQFF. The CDR3 DNA reads TGTGCCAGCAGCCAAGATCCCTACAATGAGCAGTTCTTC. The genes are TRBV4-2 and TRBJ2-1; D gene unclear. This CDR3 region has 13 residues. Per germline, CDR1 LGHNA and CDR2 YNFKEQ. Trimming cost V 0 bases and J 2 bases, with 2 bases left between them.

The CDR3: CASSQDWQGAYGYTF. CDR3 coding DNA: TGTGCCAGCAGCCAAGATTGGCAGGGGGCCTATGGCTACACCTTC. The V call is TRBV3-1 (or the pseudogene TRBV3-2), the J call TRBJ1-2, with 8 bases lining up with TRBD1. V dropped 0 bases and J dropped 4; count of bases not matched to a gene: 4. CDR1 is LGHDT and CDR2 is YNNKEL in the germline V gene (reference sequence). The CDR3 covers 15 residues.

The chain recombines TRBV2 with TRBJ1-6; D ambiguous. The germline V gene encodes CDR1 SNHLY and CDR2 FYNNEI. V dropped 3 bases and J dropped 7 bases, with 4 bases sitting between them. CDR3 length equals 12 residues. This CDR3 is CASSEGNSPLHF. The CDR3 nucleotides read TGTGCCAGCAGTGAGGGAAATTCACCCCTCCACTTT.

The V gene is TRBV5-1, the J gene TRBJ2-3; TRBD2 aligns across 7 bases. Trimming took 2 bases from V and 1 from J; bases not matched to a gene: 4. Germline CDR1 SGHRS, CDR2 YFSETQ. This CDR3 comprises 15 residues. Here the CDR3 reads CASSLPSGRTDTQYF. Written as DNA, the CDR3 is TGCGCCAGCAGCTTACCTAGCGGACGCACAGATACGCAGTATTTT.